These 25 T cell receptor beta chains originate from one sample sequenced in a study of T cell repertoires in cytomegalovirus infection. No antigen is known for these receptors. TCRdb recomputed calls from the reads with MiXCR, one row per CDR3 protein. In the table there are 700,000 to 950,000 distinct CDR3 sequences, over 25% of which are singletons. The sequencing used cultured CD8+ T cells from PBMCs, collected from culture after CMV antigen stimulation. Source of these receptors: a human donor in good health (CMV status not recorded). Some clones in this sample may be carry-over from other donors' samples.

This clonotype was counted a few times. This sequence joins TRBV12-3 or TRBV12-4 and TRBJ1-4; D is ambiguous. V lost 5 bases and J 7 bases, leaving 17 bases between the germline ends. CDR3 length: 15 amino acids. This CDR3 is CASSTPQGFGEKLFF. The CDR3 DNA reads as TGTGCCAGCAGTACTCCCCAAGGGTTTGGTGAAAAACTGTTTTTT.

V and J are TRBV20-1 and TRBJ2-7; D may be TRBD1 (5 bases). The length of the CDR3 is 15 residues. Germline assignment: CDR1 DFQATT and CDR2 SNEGSKA (reference sequence). The V gene lost 0 bases and the J gene lost 3 bases, with 15 bases spanning the gap. For the CDR3, the DNA is TGCAGTGCTAGAGATGGGTCGAGACAGAACTACGAGCAGTACGTC. Protein sequence: CSARDGSRQNYEQYV.

In this sample, this clonotype turned up a few times. The rearrangement uses TRBV6-1 and TRBJ2-3, with 7 positions matching TRBD2. The V gene end was trimmed by 2 bases and the J gene end by 5 bases; junction bases not matched to a gene: 10. Per the germline V gene, CDR1 is MNHNS and CDR2 is SASEGT. The CDR3 has 16 amino acids. CDR3 nucleotides: TGTGCCAGCAGTGAATGGGCGGGGGAGTCTGAAGATACGCAGTATTTT. Its translation is CASSEWAGESEDTQYF.

This clonotype was counted ten times or more. The rearrangement joins TRBV2 to TRBJ2-2; D unresolved. This CDR3 has 13 amino acids. V was pared by 2 bases and J by 8 bases, with 9 bases between. Germline CDR1 is SNHLY and CDR2 is FYNNEI. The CDR3 DNA sequence: TGTGCCAGCAGTGAACTTCCCCCGGGGGAGCTGTTTTTT. Translating gives CASSELPPGELFF.

The chain couples TRBV7-9 to TRBJ2-7; D may be TRBD1 (6 bases). This CDR3 is 14 amino acids long. V was shortened by 2 bases and J by 6 bases, with 14 bases between the two germline ends. Looked up from germline, CDR1 is SEHNR and CDR2 is FQNEAQ (reference sequence). DNA for the CDR3: TGTGCCAGCAGCTTAACAGGGTTCTACTTCGAGCAGTACGTC. This gives the protein CASSLTGFYFEQYV.

V usage is TRBV4-2 and J usage is TRBJ1-2; 9 bases are a match to TRBD1. The CDR3 length is 17 residues. Germline V gene sequence: CDR1 LGHNA, CDR2 YNFKEQ. The junction had 9 bases not matched to a gene; V was cut back by 0 bases and J by 4 bases. CDR3 amino acids: CASSQDLGGQGPYGYTF. CDR3 DNA: TGTGCCAGCAGCCAAGATCTTGGGGGACAGGGCCCCTATGGCTACACCTTC.

This clonotype was counted between two and nine times. This sequence joins TRBV20-1 and TRBJ2-1; D is possibly TRBD1 (5 bases). V lost 1 base and J lost 4, with 8 bases in between. CDR1 DFQATT and CDR2 SNEGSKA come from the germline V gene (reference sequence). This CDR3 region has 13 residues. In DNA, the CDR3 is TGCAGTGCTAGAGCCCAGGGATACAATGAGCAGTTCTTC. It translates to CSARAQGYNEQFF.

CDR3 residues: CSARDRDSQETQYF. The CDR3 nucleotides read TGCAGTGCTAGAGATCGAGACAGTCAAGAGACCCAGTACTTC. The rearrangement uses TRBV20-1 and TRBJ2-5; perhaps TRBD1 as D (5 bases). Looked up from germline, CDR1 is DFQATT and CDR2 is SNEGSKA (reference sequence). CDR3 size: 14 residues. V was cut by 0 bases and J by 2 bases, with 10 bases left in between.

This clonotype has just a few counts. The chain recombines TRBV5-4 with TRBJ2-1; D gene ambiguous. The V end was cut by 2 bases, the J end by 0 bases, with 12 bases between. Germline CDR1 reads SGHNT; CDR2 reads YYREEE (reference sequence). CDR3 length equals 16 residues. In DNA, the CDR3 is TGTGCCAGCAGCTTTTCCTCAGGTAGCTCCTACAATGAGCAGTTCTTC. Residues: CASSFSSGSSYNEQFF.

Concerning this clonotype itself: Its ends do not fully match the called genes, so a read error is possible. The rearrangement uses TRBV25-1 and TRBJ2-1, with D possibly TRBD1 on 5 matching bases. The CDR3 spans 13 residues. Germline loops: CDR1 MGHDK, CDR2 SYGVNS. This chain's CDR3 is CASSPSGARIGLF. The CDR3 DNA sequence: TGTGCCAGCAGCCCTTCTGGGGCCCGTATCGGGCTCTTC.

The genes are TRBV12-5 and TRBJ1-6; perhaps TRBD1 as D (6 bases). V was pared by 1 base and J by 10 bases, with 17 bases between. In germline, CDR1 is LGHNT, CDR2 FRNRAP. The CDR3 consists of 16 residues. The CDR3 protein is CASGLANSGVASPLHF. CDR3 sequence (DNA): TGTGCTAGTGGTTTGGCAAACTCAGGGGTCGCGTCACCCCTCCACTTT. Supplemented by reference TRBV12-5 and TRBJ1-6, the full variable domain reads DARVTQTPRHKVTEMGQEVTMRCQPILGHNTVFWYRQTMMQGLELLAYFRNRAPLDDSGMPKDRFSAEMPDATLATLKIQPSEPRDSAVYFCASGLANSGVASPLHFGNGTRLTVT.

The V gene is TRBV2, the J gene TRBJ2-1; the match to TRBD2 covers 7 bases. The V and J ends lost 7 bases and 7 bases, in that order; junction bases with no gene match: 7. The CDR3 sequence is 13 residues long. Germline CDR1 and CDR2: SNHLY and FYNNEI. CDR3 in amino acids: CASIGGLVNEQFF. Written as DNA, the CDR3 is TGTGCCAGCATCGGGGGGTTGGTAAATGAGCAGTTCTTC.

The table lists this clonotype with a few counts. V is TRBV10-3 and J is TRBJ2-7; 11 nucleotides match TRBD1. The CDR3 contains 17 residues. After removal of 0 bases from V and 6 bases from J, the junction contained 10 bases not matched to a gene. Germline CDR1 ENHRY, CDR2 SYGVKD. DNA for the CDR3: TGTGCCATCAGTGAGTCGACGGGACAGGGGGGGCCTACCGAGCAGTACTTC. It is translated as CAISESTGQGGPTEQYF.

This clonotype was seen a handful of times. The CDR3, as DNA: TGTGCCAGCAGCTTTTTCGACCGTTCTCTAGGGAATGAGCAGTTCTTC. This codes for CASSFFDRSLGNEQFF. This rearrangement joins TRBV7-9 to TRBJ2-1; D remains ambiguous. CDR1 and CDR2 from the germline V gene are SEHNR and FQNEAQ (reference sequence). The CDR3 runs to 16 residues. V lost 3 bases to trimming and J lost 7 bases, with 19 bases between them.

In this sample, this clonotype turned up a few times. The chain employs TRBV7-9 and TRBJ1-1; 9 nucleotides align to TRBD1. In germline, CDR1 is SEHNR, CDR2 FQNEAQ (reference sequence). The CDR3 has 15 amino acids. After removal of 7 bases from V and 4 bases from J, the junction contained 10 bases not matched to a gene. CDR3 region: CASTLRTGVSTEAFF. DNA of the CDR3: TGTGCCAGCACCCTTCGGACAGGGGTATCCACTGAAGCTTTCTTT.

The chain couples TRBV4-1 to TRBJ2-2, with unresolved D. Trimming took 1 base from V and 7 from J, leaving 16 bases between them. This CDR3 has 16 residues. Germline CDR1 reads MGHRA; CDR2 reads YSYEKL. This CDR3 reads CASSQGYSEARGELFF. In nucleotides, the CDR3 is TGCGCCAGCAGCCAAGGCTATTCCGAAGCTCGCGGGGAGCTGTTTTTT.

The rearrangement uses TRBV29-1 and TRBJ2-1, with unresolved D. The germline CDR1 and CDR2 sequences are SQVTM and ANQGSEA. The CDR3 is 13 residues long. V lost 5 bases to trimming and J lost 5 bases, with 13 bases between them. This CDR3 is CSVFLVADNEQFF. CDR3 DNA: TGCAGCGTTTTTTTGGTGGCCGACAATGAGCAGTTCTTC.

This chain links TRBV7-2 with TRBJ2-2; D possibly corresponds to TRBD1 (6 bases). Trimming removed 8 bases at V and 9 bases at J, with 13 bases between. Germline assignment: CDR1 SGHTA and CDR2 FQGNSA. The CDR3 runs to 12 residues. In nucleotides, the CDR3 is TGTGCCAGCGGTCAGGGGCCCAGGGAGCTGTTTTTT. As protein: CASGQGPRELFF.

This clonotype showed up just a few times. The J gene is TRBJ1-4, the V gene TRBV27, with D perhaps TRBD1 (5 bases). Germline V lookup: CDR1 MNHEY, CDR2 SMNVEV (reference sequence). CDR3 length: 14 residues. Trimming took off 2 bases at V and 14 bases at J, with 18 bases between the two ends. This chain's CDR3 is CASSLQAGGAGLFF. The CDR3 nucleotides are TGTGCCAGCAGTTTACAGGCCGGAGGTGCAGGGCTGTTTTTT.

This chain uses TRBV6-1 with TRBJ2-7; 9 bases align to TRBD1. CDR3 size: 16 residues. Germline CDR1 is MNHNS and CDR2 is SASEGT. Losses at the gene ends were 8 bases for V and 0 bases for J; bases not matched to a gene: 11. CDR3 nucleotide sequence: TGTGCCAGCCTGCAGACCGACAGGGGGTACTCCTACGAGCAGTACGTC. It encodes CASLQTDRGYSYEQYV.

This clonotype was found a few times. This chain joins TRBV12-3 or TRBV12-4 and TRBJ1-4, with D unclear. The CDR3 covers 11 residues. Trimming cost V 8 bases and J 4 bases, with 5 bases left between them. The CDR3: CASFYNEKLFF. CDR3 bases: TGTGCCAGCTTTTATAATGAAAAACTGTTTTTT.

This clonotype has more than one count but fewer than ten. The chain employs TRBV24-1 and TRBJ2-3, with D possibly being TRBD2 (5 bases). Germline V CDR1 and CDR2: KGHDR, SFDVKD. The CDR3 loop spans 15 amino acids. The V and J ends lost 3 bases and 6 bases respectively, with 15 bases between them. CDR3 in amino acids: CATSDRAGQGDTQYF. For the CDR3, the DNA is TGTGCCACCAGTGATCGGGCGGGTCAAGGCGATACGCAGTATTTT.

The chain employs TRBV6-1 and TRBJ2-2; possibly TRBD2 for D (6 bases). V was trimmed by 3 bases and J by 0 bases, leaving 17 bases between them. Per germline, CDR1 MNHNS and CDR2 SASEGT. CDR3 size: 18 residues. This CDR3 reads CASSEELAQHTNTGELFF. The CDR3, as DNA: TGTGCCAGCAGTGAGGAACTAGCCCAACACACGAACACCGGGGAGCTGTTTTTT.

This clonotype was detected a few times. The chain has TRBV15 and TRBJ2-5; D is perhaps TRBD2 (6 bases). Germline V gene data show CDR1 as LNHNV and CDR2 as YYDKDF (reference sequence). The CDR3 consists of 15 residues. V was trimmed by 0 bases and J by 1 base, leaving 9 bases between them. DNA of the CDR3: TGTGCCACCAGCAGAGAAGACGGGGGCCAAGAGACCCAGTACTTC. Amino acids: CATSREDGGQETQYF. The entire variable domain, with the rest obtained from reference TRBV15 and TRBJ2-5, is as follows: DAMVIQNPRYQVTQFGKPVTLSCSQTLNHNVMYWYQQKSSQAPKLLFHYYDKDFNNEADTPDNFQSRRPNTSFCFLDIRSPGLGDTAMYLCATSREDGGQETQYFGPGTRLLVL.

This clonotype was recorded at least ten times. The gene calls are TRBV4-3 and TRBJ1-5; 12 positions agree with TRBD1. The germline gives CDR1 LGHNA, CDR2 YSLEER. This CDR3 contains 17 residues. Trimming took 1 base from V and 6 from J; bases not matched to a gene: 7. The CDR3 DNA sequence: TGCGCCAGCAGCCAAGGTCTCGGGACAGGGGGCTTTCAGCCCCAGCATTTT. It translates to CASSQGLGTGGFQPQHF.